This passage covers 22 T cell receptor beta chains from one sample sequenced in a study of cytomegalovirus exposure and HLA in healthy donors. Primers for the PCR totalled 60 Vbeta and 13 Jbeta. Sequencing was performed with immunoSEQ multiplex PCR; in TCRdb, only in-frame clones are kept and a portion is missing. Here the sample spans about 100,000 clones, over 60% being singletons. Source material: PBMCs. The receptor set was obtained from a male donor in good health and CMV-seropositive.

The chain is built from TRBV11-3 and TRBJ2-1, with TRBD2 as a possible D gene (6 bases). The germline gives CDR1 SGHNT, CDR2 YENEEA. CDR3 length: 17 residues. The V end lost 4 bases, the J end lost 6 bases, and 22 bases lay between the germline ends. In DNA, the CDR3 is TGTGCCAGCAGCTCCCCTTCCGGGAGTATTTCGTCCAATGAGCAGTTCTTC. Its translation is CASSSPSGSISSNEQFF.

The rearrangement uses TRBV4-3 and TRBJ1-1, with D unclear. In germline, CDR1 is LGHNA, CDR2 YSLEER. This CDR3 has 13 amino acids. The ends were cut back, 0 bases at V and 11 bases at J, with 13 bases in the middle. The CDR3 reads CASSQEIEGVAFF. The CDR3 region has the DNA TGCGCCAGCAGCCAAGAGATAGAAGGAGTGGCTTTCTTT.

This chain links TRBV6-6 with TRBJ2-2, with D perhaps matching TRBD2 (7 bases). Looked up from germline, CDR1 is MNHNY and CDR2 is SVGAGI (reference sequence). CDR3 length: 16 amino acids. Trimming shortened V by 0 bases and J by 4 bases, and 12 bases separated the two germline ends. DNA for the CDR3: TGTGCCAGCAGTTACTCGAGGCGGGGGCCCACCGGGGAGCTGTTTTTT. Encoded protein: CASSYSRRGPTGELFF.

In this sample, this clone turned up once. CDR3 in DNA: TGTGCCAGCAGCTCTTTAGCGGTCTCCTACAATGAGCAGTTCTTC. Amino acids: CASSSLAVSYNEQFF. The J gene is TRBJ2-1, the V gene TRBV7-2; weak D call: TRBD2 (6 bases). V dropped 4 bases and J dropped 0 bases, with 10 bases sitting between them. This CDR3 spans 15 amino acids. The germline V gene has CDR1 SGHTA and CDR2 FQGNSA.

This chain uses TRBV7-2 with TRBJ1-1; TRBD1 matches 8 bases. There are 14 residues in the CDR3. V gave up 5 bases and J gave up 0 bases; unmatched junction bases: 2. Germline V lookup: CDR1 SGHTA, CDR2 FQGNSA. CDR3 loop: CASSKTGVNTEAFF. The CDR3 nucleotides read TGTGCCAGCAGCAAGACAGGGGTGAACACTGAAGCTTTCTTT. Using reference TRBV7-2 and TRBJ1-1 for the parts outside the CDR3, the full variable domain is GAGVSQSPSNKVTEKGKDVELRCDPISGHTALYWYRQSLGQGLEFLIYFQGNSAPDKSGLPSDRFSAERTGGSVSTLTIQRTQQEDSAVYLCASSKTGVNTEAFFGQGTRLTVV.

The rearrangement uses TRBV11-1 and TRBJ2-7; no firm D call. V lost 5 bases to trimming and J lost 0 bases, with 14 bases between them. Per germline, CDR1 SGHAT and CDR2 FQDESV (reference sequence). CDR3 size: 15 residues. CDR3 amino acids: CASSPRVLPSYEQYF. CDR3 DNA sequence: TGTGCCAGCAGCCCCCGCGTATTACCCTCCTACGAGCAGTACTTC.

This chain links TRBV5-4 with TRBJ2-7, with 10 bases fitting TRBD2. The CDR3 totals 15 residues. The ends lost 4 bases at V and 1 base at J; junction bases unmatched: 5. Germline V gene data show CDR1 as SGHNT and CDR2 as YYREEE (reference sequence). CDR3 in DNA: TGTGCCAGCAGCCCCGGGACTAGCGATTCCTACGAGCAGTACTTC. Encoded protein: CASSPGTSDSYEQYF.

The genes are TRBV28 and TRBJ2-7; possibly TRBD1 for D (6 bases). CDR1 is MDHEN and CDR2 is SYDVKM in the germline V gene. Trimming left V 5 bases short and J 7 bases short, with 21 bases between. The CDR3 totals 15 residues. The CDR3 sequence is CASSLTQGASGEQYF. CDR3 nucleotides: TGTGCCAGCAGTCTAACACAGGGAGCATCGGGGGAGCAGTACTTC.

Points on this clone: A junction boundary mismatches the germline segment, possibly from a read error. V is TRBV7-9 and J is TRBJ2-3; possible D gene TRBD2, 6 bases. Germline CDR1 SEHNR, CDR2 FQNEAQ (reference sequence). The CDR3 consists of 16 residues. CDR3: CSSSGPGLLSTDTQYF. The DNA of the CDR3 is TGTTCCAGCAGCGGGCCGGGACTCCTTAGCACAGATACGCAGTATTTT. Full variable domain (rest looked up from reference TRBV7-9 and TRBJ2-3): DTGVSQNPRHKITKRGQNVTFRCDPISEHNRLYWYRQTLGQGPEFLTYFQNEAQLEKSRLLSDRFSAERPKGSFSTLEIQRTEQGDSAMYLCSSSGPGLLSTDTQYFGPGTRLTVL.

In nucleotides, the CDR3 is TGTGCCAGCAGCGTAAGAGGGACCGGGGAGCTGTTTTTT. This sequence encodes CASSVRGTGELFF. The rearrangement links TRBV9 to TRBJ2-2; possible D gene TRBD2, 5 bases. CDR3 length equals 13 residues. Germline CDR1 reads SGDLS; CDR2 reads YYNGEE. V was clipped by 1 base and J by 5 bases, with 6 bases between them.

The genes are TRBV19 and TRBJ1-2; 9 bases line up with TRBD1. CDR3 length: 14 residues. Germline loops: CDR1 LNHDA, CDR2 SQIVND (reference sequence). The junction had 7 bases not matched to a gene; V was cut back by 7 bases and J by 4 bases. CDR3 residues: CASIADRGPYGYTF. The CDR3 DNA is TGTGCCAGTATCGCGGACAGGGGCCCCTATGGCTACACCTTC.

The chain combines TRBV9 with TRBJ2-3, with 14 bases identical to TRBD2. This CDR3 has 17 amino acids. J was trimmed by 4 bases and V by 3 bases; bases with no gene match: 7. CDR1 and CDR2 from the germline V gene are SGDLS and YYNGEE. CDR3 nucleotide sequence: TGTGCCAGCAGCGGGGGACTAGCGGGGGAGACCGCAGATACGCAGTATTTT. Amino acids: CASSGGLAGETADTQYF.

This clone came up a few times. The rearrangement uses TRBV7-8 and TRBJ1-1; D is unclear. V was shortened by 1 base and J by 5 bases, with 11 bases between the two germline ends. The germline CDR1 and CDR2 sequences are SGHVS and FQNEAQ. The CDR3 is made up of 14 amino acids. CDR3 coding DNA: TGTGCCAGCAGCTTAGGTTTAGTAGATACTGAAGCTTTCTTT. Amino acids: CASSLGLVDTEAFF. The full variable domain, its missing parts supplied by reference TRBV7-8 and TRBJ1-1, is GAGVSQSPRYKVAKRGQDVALRCDPISGHVSLFWYQQALGQGPEFLTYFQNEAQLDKSGLPSDRFFAERPEGSVSTLKIQRTQQEDSAVYLCASSLGLVDTEAFFGQGTRLTVV.

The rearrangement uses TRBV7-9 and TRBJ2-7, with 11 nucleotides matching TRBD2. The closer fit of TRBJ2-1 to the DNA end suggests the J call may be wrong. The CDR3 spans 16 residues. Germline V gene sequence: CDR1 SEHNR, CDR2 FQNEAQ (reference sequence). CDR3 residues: CASSPVAGGPANEQFF. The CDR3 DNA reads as TGTGCCAGCAGCCCGGTAGCGGGAGGGCCGGCCAATGAGCAGTTCTTC.

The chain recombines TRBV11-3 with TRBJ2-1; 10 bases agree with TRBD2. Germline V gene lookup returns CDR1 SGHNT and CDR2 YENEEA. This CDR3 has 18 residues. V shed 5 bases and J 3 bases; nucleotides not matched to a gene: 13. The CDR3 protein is CASSHSRASGRDYNEQFF. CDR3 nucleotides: TGTGCCAGCAGCCACTCCCGGGCTAGCGGGAGAGACTACAATGAGCAGTTCTTC.

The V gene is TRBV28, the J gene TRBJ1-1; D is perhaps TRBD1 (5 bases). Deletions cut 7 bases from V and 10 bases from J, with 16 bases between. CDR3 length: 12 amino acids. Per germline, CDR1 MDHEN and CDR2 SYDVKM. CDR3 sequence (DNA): TGTGCCAGCACCAAAAGGGTCGGGGGAGCTTTCTTT. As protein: CASTKRVGGAFF.

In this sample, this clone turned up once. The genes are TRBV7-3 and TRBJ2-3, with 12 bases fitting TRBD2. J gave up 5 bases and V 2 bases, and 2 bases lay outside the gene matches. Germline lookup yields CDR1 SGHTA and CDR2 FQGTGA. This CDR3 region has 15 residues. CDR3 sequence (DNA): TGTGCCAGCAGCTTACTAGCGGGAGGGGAAGATACGCAGTATTTT. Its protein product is CASSLLAGGEDTQYF.

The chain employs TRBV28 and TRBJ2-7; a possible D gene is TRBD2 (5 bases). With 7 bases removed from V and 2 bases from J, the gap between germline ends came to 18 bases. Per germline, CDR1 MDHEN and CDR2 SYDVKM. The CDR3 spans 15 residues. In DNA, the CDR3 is TGTGCCAGCACCCCCAGGTCGGGATCTCCCTACGAGCAGTACTTC. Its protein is CASTPRSGSPYEQYF.

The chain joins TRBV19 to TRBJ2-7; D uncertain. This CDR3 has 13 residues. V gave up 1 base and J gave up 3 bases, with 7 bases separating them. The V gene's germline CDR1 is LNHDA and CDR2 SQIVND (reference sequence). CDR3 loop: CASSIARFYEQYF. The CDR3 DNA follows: TGTGCCAGTAGTATAGCCAGATTCTACGAGCAGTACTTC.

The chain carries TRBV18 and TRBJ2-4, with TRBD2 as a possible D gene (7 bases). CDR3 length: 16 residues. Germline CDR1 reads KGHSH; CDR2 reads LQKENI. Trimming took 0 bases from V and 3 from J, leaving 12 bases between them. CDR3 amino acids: CASSPPGGGSKNIQYF. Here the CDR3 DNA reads TGTGCCAGCTCACCACCGGGGGGGGGCAGCAAAAACATTCAGTACTTC.

The DNA for the CDR3 is TGCGCCAGCAGTGAGTCGACAGGGTTTGGGTACGAGCAGTACTTC. This gives the protein CASSESTGFGYEQYF. This sequence joins TRBV10-2 and TRBJ2-7, with TRBD1 identical over 7 bases. The CDR3 runs to 15 residues. Trimming took 0 bases from V and 4 from J; bases not matched to a gene: 6. Germline V gene lookup returns CDR1 WSHSY and CDR2 SAAADI.

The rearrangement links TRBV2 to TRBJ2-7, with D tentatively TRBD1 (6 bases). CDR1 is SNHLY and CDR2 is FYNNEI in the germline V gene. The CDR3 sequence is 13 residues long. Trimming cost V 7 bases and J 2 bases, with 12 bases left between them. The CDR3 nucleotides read TGTGCCAGCAAAACCGGACAGCCCTACGAGCAGTACTTC. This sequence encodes CASKTGQPYEQYF. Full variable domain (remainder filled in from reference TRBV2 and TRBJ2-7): EPEVTQTPSHQVTQMGQEVILRCVPISNHLYFYWYRQILGQKVEFLVSFYNNEISEKSEIFDDQFSVERPDGSNFTLKIRSTKLEDSAMYFCASKTGQPYEQYFGPGTRLTVT.